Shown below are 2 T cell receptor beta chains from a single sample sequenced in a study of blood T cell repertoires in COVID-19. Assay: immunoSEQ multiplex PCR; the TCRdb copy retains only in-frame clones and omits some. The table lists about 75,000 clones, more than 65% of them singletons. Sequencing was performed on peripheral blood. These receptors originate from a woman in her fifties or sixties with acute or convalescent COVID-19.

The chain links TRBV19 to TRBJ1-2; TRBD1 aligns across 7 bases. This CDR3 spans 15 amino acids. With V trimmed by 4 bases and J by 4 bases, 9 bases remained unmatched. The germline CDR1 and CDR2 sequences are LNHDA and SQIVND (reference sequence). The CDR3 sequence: CASSTAGGIIYGYTF. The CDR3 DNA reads TGTGCCAGTAGTACCGCAGGGGGAATCATCTATGGCTACACCTTC.

As DNA, the CDR3 is TGTGCCAGCAGCCGCGGGGGGGGCACGAATACGCAGTATTTT. Translation: CASSRGGGTNTQYF. The V gene is TRBV5-5, the J gene TRBJ2-3; 9 nucleotides agree with TRBD2. The germline V gene has CDR1 SGHKS and CDR2 YYEKEE (reference sequence). CDR3 length: 14 residues. With V trimmed by 4 bases and J by 7 bases, 7 bases remained unmatched.